The clone carrying this T cell receptor beta chain was seen only a few times. Antigen specificity is unknown. The data stem from a study of T-cell memory formation after mild COVID-19. The study's findings and limits: Mainly CM and EM harbored the contracting CD4+ clones; mainly EMRA harbored the CD8+ ones. Prior to infection, memory already included some responding clones, suggesting cross-reactive memory joined.

TCRdb re-analysed the 5' RACE reads in MiXCR, keeping a single row per CDR3 protein. Of around 34,000 distinct CDR3 sequences detected, approximately 8.3% appear once; the ten largest clones hold over 25%. V lost 4 bases, J lost 5 bases, and 19 bases lay in between. The CDR3 covers 16 residues. The germline gives CDR1 SGHDT, CDR2 YYEEEE. The sequenced sample consisted of PBMCs or a T cell subset sorted from them (not recorded which). The receptor was derived from a man aged 18 to 35 who had mild COVID-19 (a few samples of this study predate the infection). Cell type and time point are not known. The chain joins TRBV5-6 to TRBJ1-5; D may be TRBD1 (6 bases). This CDR3 reads CASSRWGGLGHQPQHF. The CDR3 DNA is TGTGCCAGCAGCCGTTGGGGGGGGCTCGGGCATCAGCCCCAGCATTTT.